A selection of T cell receptor beta chains follows, all from one sample in a study of CD8+CD57+ T cells in acquired aplastic anemia. One entry per CDR3 protein, called by TCRdb with MiXCR from the reads. The sample holds 120,000 or so distinct CDR3 sequences; approximately 61% are singletons and the top ten take around 29%. The sample consisted of sorted CD4+, CD8+, or CD8+CD57+ T cells (not recorded which) from PBMCs. The receptors were sampled from a human donor with aplastic anemia. Each CDR3 is given with its conserved first and last residue. The D gene is left open where the match is weak. Rows may omit the clone size; those that give it use once, few, many or a size class.

V: TRBV29-1
J: TRBJ1-1
size: few
D: NA
CDR3: CSVGQGTEAFF
DNA: TGCAGCGTGGGGCAAGGCACTGAAGCTTTCTTT

V: TRBV6-5
J: TRBJ1-4
size: NA
D: NA
CDR3: CASSFQGGEKLFF
DNA: TGTGCCAGCAGTTTCCAGGGTGGTGAAAAACTGTTTTTT

V: TRBV29-1
J: TRBJ1-1
size: NA
D: NA
CDR3: CSVESWVMNTEAFF
DNA: TGCAGCGTTGAAAGTTGGGTTATGAACACTGAAGCTTTCTTT

V: TRBV6-1
J: TRBJ2-5
size: many
D: NA
CDR3: CASRAGQPTETQYF
DNA: TGTGCCAGCAGGGCCGGACAGCCAACGGAGACCCAGTACTTC

V: TRBV7-2
J: TRBJ2-5
size: few
D: NA
CDR3: CASSQGLGETQYF
DNA: TGTGCCAGCAGCCAGGGGTTAGGGGAGACCCAGTACTTC

V: TRBV6-1
J: TRBJ1-2
size: NA
D: NA
CDR3: CASSTRGGEGHTF
DNA: TGTGCCAGCAGCACAAGGGGAGGAGAAGGCCACACCTTC

V: TRBV7-9
J: TRBJ2-1
size: many
D: NA
CDR3: CASSLVLEGNNEQFF
DNA: TGTGCCAGCAGCTTAGTCCTAGAGGGGAACAATGAGCAGTTCTTC

V: TRBV2
J: TRBJ1-5
size: NA
D: NA
CDR3: CASSEEGQPQHF
DNA: TGTGCCAGCAGTGAAGAAGGGCAGCCCCAGCATTTT

V: TRBV6-1
J: TRBJ2-5
size: NA
D: TRBD2
CDR3: CASSLGTSDQETQYF
DNA: TGTGCCAGCTCCCTCGGGACTAGCGACCAAGAGACCCAGTACTTC

V: TRBV5-8
J: TRBJ2-5
size: many
D: NA
CDR3: CASSRGVLETQYF
DNA: TGTGCCAGCAGCCGGGGCGTGCTTGAGACCCAGTACTTC

V: TRBV19
J: TRBJ2-1
size: NA
D: TRBD2
CDR3: CASTRLAGGQNEQFF
DNA: TGTGCCAGTACACGATTAGCGGGGGGGCAAAATGAGCAGTTCTTC

V: TRBV20-1
J: TRBJ1-5
size: NA
D: NA
CDR3: CSARGYVGQPQHF
DNA: TGCAGTGCTAGAGGGTATGTGGGTCAGCCCCAGCATTTT

V: TRBV15
J: TRBJ2-5
size: NA
D: TRBD2
CDR3: CATSKRGGSETQYF
DNA: TGTGCCACCAGTAAGCGGGGGGGCTCAGAGACCCAGTACTTC

V: TRBV12-3/TRBV12-4
J: TRBJ1-2
size: NA
D: NA
CDR3: CASSLGSVGYGYTF
DNA: TGTGCCAGCAGTTTAGGATCCGTGGGATATGGCTACACCTTC

V: TRBV25-1
J: TRBJ1-2
size: once
D: NA
CDR3: CASSERVGWTDHYGYTF
DNA: TGTGCCAGCAGTGAACGGGTTGGGTGGACAGACCACTATGGCTACACCTTC

V: TRBV24-1
J: TRBJ2-6
size: few
D: NA
CDR3: CATSVPDSSGANVLTF
DNA: TGTGCCACCAGTGTACCGGACAGCTCTGGGGCCAACGTCCTGACTTTC

V: TRBV29-1
J: TRBJ2-5
size: NA
D: TRBD2
CDR3: CSALGGRAHEYQETQYF
DNA: TGCAGCGCGCTTGGCGGGAGGGCCCACGAGTACCAAGAGACCCAGTACTTC

V: TRBV10-3
J: TRBJ2-7
size: NA
D: NA
CDR3: CAISESFYEQYF
DNA: TGTGCCATCAGTGAGTCGTTCTACGAGCAGTACTTC

V: TRBV5-1
J: TRBJ2-3
size: NA
D: TRBD1
CDR3: CASSLLPGTGADTQYF
DNA: TGCGCCAGCAGCTTACTGCCCGGGACAGGGGCAGATACGCAGTATTTT

V: TRBV24-1
J: TRBJ2-1
size: NA
D: NA
CDR3: CATSAQGGEYRNEQFF
DNA: TGTGCCACCAGTGCCCAAGGGGGAGAATATAGAAATGAGCAGTTCTTC

V: TRBV9
J: TRBJ1-1
size: many
D: NA
CDR3: CASSVEMNTEAFF
DNA: TGTGCCAGCAGCGTAGAAATGAACACTGAAGCTTTCTTT

V: TRBV3-1
J: TRBJ1-6
size: NA
D: TRBD1
CDR3: CASSHPQGAPYNSPLHF
DNA: TGTGCCAGCAGCCACCCCCAGGGGGCCCCCTATAATTCACCCCTCCACTTT

V: TRBV2
J: TRBJ2-6
size: NA
D: NA
CDR3: CASRTGANVLTF
DNA: TGTGCCAGCAGGACCGGGGCCAACGTCCTGACTTTC

V: TRBV19
J: TRBJ1-1
size: NA
D: NA
CDR3: CASSPRQGAFF
DNA: TGTGCCAGTAGTCCTCGCCAGGGGGCTTTCTTT

V: TRBV24-1
J: TRBJ1-5
size: NA
D: TRBD1
CDR3: CATSAGQGADYSNQPQHF
DNA: TGTGCCACCAGCGCAGGACAGGGGGCTGACTATAGCAATCAGCCCCAGCATTTT

V: TRBV7-9
J: TRBJ1-6
size: many
D: NA
CDR3: CASRAGTGYNSPLHF
DNA: TGTGCCAGCAGGGCGGGGACTGGATATAATTCACCCCTCCACTTT

V: TRBV4-2
J: TRBJ2-3
size: NA
D: NA
CDR3: CASSQDGGTTDTQYF
DNA: TGTGCCAGCAGCCAAGATGGGGGAACCACAGATACGCAGTATTTT

V: TRBV6-5
J: TRBJ2-5
size: many
D: NA
CDR3: CASRTSQETQYF
DNA: TGTGCCAGCAGGACAAGCCAAGAGACCCAGTACTTC

V: TRBV20-1
J: TRBJ2-7
size: NA
D: NA
CDR3: CSARDRGDSYEQYF
DNA: TGCAGTGCTAGAGACCGCGGGGACTCCTACGAGCAGTACTTC

V: TRBV7-7
J: TRBJ2-5
size: NA
D: NA
CDR3: CASSLLDSQETQYF
DNA: TGTGCTAGCAGCTTACTGGACAGCCAAGAGACCCAGTACTTC

V: TRBV10-3
J: TRBJ2-3
size: NA
D: NA
CDR3: CAISESSSADTQYF
DNA: TGTGCCATCAGTGAGAGTAGTTCGGCAGATACGCAGTATTTT

V: TRBV2
J: TRBJ1-5
size: NA
D: NA
CDR3: CASGARQPQHF
DNA: TGTGCCAGCGGGGCACGACAGCCCCAGCATTTT

V: TRBV25-1
J: TRBJ1-4
size: NA
D: TRBD1
CDR3: CASSDPGQGNEKLFF
DNA: TGTGCCAGCAGTGACCCGGGACAGGGAAATGAAAAACTGTTTTTT

V: TRBV2
J: TRBJ1-2
size: many
D: NA
CDR3: CASSGGLGGDGYTF
DNA: TGTGCCAGCAGTGGGGGGCTGGGGGGCGATGGCTACACCTTC

V: TRBV6-6
J: TRBJ2-7
size: many
D: TRBD2
CDR3: CASSYYPGGSYEQYF
DNA: TGTGCCAGCAGTTACTACCCGGGAGGCTCCTACGAGCAGTACTTC

V: TRBV6-1
J: TRBJ1-2
size: NA
D: NA
CDR3: CASSPGRGGDGYTF
DNA: TGTGCCAGCAGTCCCGGCAGGGGCGGAGATGGCTACACCTTC

V: TRBV7-2
J: TRBJ1-6
size: few
D: NA
CDR3: CASSIPGQQSATLHF
DNA: TGTGCCAGCAGCATACCGGGACAACAGTCCGCCACCCTCCACTTT

V: TRBV20-1
J: TRBJ2-5
size: NA
D: TRBD2
CDR3: CSAPLYSGRGAETQYF
DNA: TGCAGTGCACCGTTGTATAGCGGGAGAGGTGCGGAGACCCAGTACTTC

V: TRBV27
J: TRBJ2-3
size: NA
D: TRBD2
CDR3: CASSSGLALGTDTQYF
DNA: TGTGCCAGCAGTTCGGGACTAGCGCTTGGCACAGATACGCAGTATTTT

V: TRBV15
J: TRBJ1-4
size: NA
D: NA
CDR3: CATSREGGGEKLFF
DNA: TGTGCCACCAGCAGGGAGGGGGGTGGTGAAAAACTGTTTTTT

V: TRBV3-1
J: TRBJ2-7
size: many
D: TRBD1
CDR3: CASSHPSGGTYEQYF
DNA: TGTGCCAGCAGCCACCCTTCAGGGGGAACGTACGAGCAGTACTTC

V: TRBV20-1
J: TRBJ2-5
size: NA
D: NA
CDR3: CSATALRRASPETQYF
DNA: TGCAGTGCTACAGCCTTAAGGAGGGCCTCTCCCGAGACCCAGTACTTC

V: TRBV2
J: TRBJ1-2
size: NA
D: NA
CDR3: CASGSSTERGYTF
DNA: TGTGCCAGTGGCAGCTCGACAGAACGGGGCTACACCTTC

V: TRBV9
J: TRBJ2-3
size: many
D: NA
CDR3: CASTNFSRDTQYF
DNA: TGTGCCAGCACCAATTTCTCGCGAGATACGCAGTATTTT

V: TRBV5-1
J: TRBJ1-2
size: NA
D: NA
CDR3: CASGTDGNYGYTF
DNA: TGCGCCAGCGGCACGGACGGGAACTATGGCTACACCTTC

V: TRBV6-1
J: TRBJ2-5
size: NA
D: TRBD1
CDR3: CASSEGTGEWETQYF
DNA: TGTGCCAGCAGTGAAGGGACAGGGGAATGGGAGACCCAGTACTTC

V: TRBV7-9
J: TRBJ1-5
size: NA
D: NA
CDR3: CASSLGGIQPQHF
DNA: TGTGCCAGCAGCTTAGGGGGAATTCAGCCCCAGCATTTT

V: TRBV7-8
J: TRBJ1-5
size: once
D: TRBD1
CDR3: CASSLDRGQPQHF
DNA: TGTGCCAGCAGCTTGGACAGGGGTCAGCCCCAGCATTTT

V: TRBV19
J: TRBJ2-7
size: NA
D: TRBD1
CDR3: CASSIGDRGHEQYF
DNA: TGTGCCAGTAGTATAGGGGACAGGGGGCACGAGCAGTACTTC

V: TRBV7-6
J: TRBJ2-5
size: NA
D: TRBD1
CDR3: CASSLDSTGETQYF
DNA: TGTGCCAGCAGCTTAGATTCGACAGGGGAGACCCAGTACTTC

V: TRBV12-3/TRBV12-4
J: TRBJ2-5
size: many
D: NA
CDR3: CASSFGETQYF
DNA: TGTGCCAGCAGCTTCGGAGAGACCCAGTACTTC

V: TRBV27
J: TRBJ1-2
size: NA
D: NA
CDR3: CASGPAYQGRQYNYGYTF
DNA: TGTGCCAGCGGTCCCGCCTACCAGGGGCGACAATATAACTATGGCTACACCTTC

V: TRBV24-1
J: TRBJ1-1
size: once
D: TRBD1
CDR3: CAARTGLGTEAFF
DNA: TGTGCCGCCAGGACAGGGCTCGGAACTGAAGCTTTCTTT

V: TRBV7-4
J: TRBJ1-1
size: NA
D: TRBD1
CDR3: CAILRGGATEAFF
DNA: TGTGCCATCCTCCGAGGGGGCGCGACTGAAGCTTTCTTT

V: TRBV20-1
J: TRBJ2-1
size: once
D: NA
CDR3: CSAHGATTYNEQFF
DNA: TGCAGTGCCCATGGAGCGACGACCTACAATGAGCAGTTCTTC

V: TRBV29-1
J: TRBJ2-7
size: few
D: TRBD2
CDR3: CSVGTSGNYEQYF
DNA: TGCAGCGTTGGGACTAGCGGAAACTACGAGCAGTACTTC